Below, 22 T cell receptor beta chains from the same sample are listed, as sequenced in a study of OX40 agonist ivuxolimab in advanced cancers. Library preparation used the immunoSEQ multiplex PCR assay. TCRdb limited this immuneACCESS table to in-frame rearrangements with V and J called. A share of clones is missing; checked studies link under half to unresolved V genes, and the rest is unexplained. The sample data list roughly 96,000 clones, and roughly 80% of these were observed just once. The top ten hold roughly 6% of the sample. The sample in question was CD4+ or CD8+ T cells sorted from blood, obtained in a trial of the OX40 agonist ivuxolimab. The source is an adult with an advanced solid tumor such as melanoma, head and neck, liver or kidney cancer.

The rearrangement uses TRBV12-5 and TRBJ1-4; D is uncertain. The CDR3 runs 18 residues. V was clipped by 2 bases and J by 0 bases, with 16 bases between them. The germline gives CDR1 LGHNT, CDR2 FRNRAP. The CDR3 sequence: CASGLTPDGKTTNEKLFF. For the CDR3, the DNA is TGTGCTAGTGGTTTGACACCAGACGGTAAAACAACTAATGAAAAACTGTTTTTT.

The rearrangement links TRBV9 to TRBJ1-4, with 8 bases matching TRBD1. Germline CDR1 is SGDLS and CDR2 is YYNGEE. V lost 4 bases and J lost 8; bases outside the gene matches: 13. CDR3 length: 16 residues. The CDR3 DNA is TGTGCCAGCAGCCCAAAACGCCGGGACAGGATGGAAAAACTGTTTTTT. Amino acids: CASSPKRRDRMEKLFF.

The V and J genes are TRBV30 and TRBJ1-2, with a tentative D call TRBD1 (6 bases). The ends were cut back, 1 base at V and 4 bases at J, with 16 bases in the middle. Germline CDR1 and CDR2: GTSNPN and SVGIG (reference sequence). CDR3 size: 15 residues. CDR3 amino acids: CAWSAGGHGTYGYTF. As DNA, the CDR3 is TGTGCCTGGAGTGCCGGGGGACACGGGACCTATGGCTACACCTTC.

The CDR3 loop reads CASSQARDLAGGQGKNIQYF. The DNA of the CDR3 is TGCGCCAGCAGCCAAGCCAGGGATCTAGCGGGGGGGCAGGGCAAAAACATTCAGTACTTC. This chain links TRBV4-1 with TRBJ2-4, with 12 bases identical to TRBD2. CDR1 is MGHRA and CDR2 is YSYEKL in the germline V gene. V lost 1 base to trimming and J lost 3 bases; unmatched junction nucleotides: 13. CDR3 length equals 20 residues.

This chain uses TRBV30 with TRBJ2-5; 10 bases are a match to TRBD2. The better agreement between TRBJ2-7 and the DNA end casts doubt on the J call. CDR3 length: 13 residues. Germline V gene sequence: CDR1 GTSNPN, CDR2 SVGIG (reference sequence). The CDR3 coding sequence is TGTGCCTGGGGCCTAGCGGGGGCCCACGAGCAGTACTTC. This gives the protein CAWGLAGAHEQYF.

The V call is TRBV7-8, the J call TRBJ2-3; 11 bases align to TRBD2. The V segment lost 1 base and the J segment 2 bases; nucleotides outside the gene matches: 8. Germline V lookup: CDR1 SGHVS, CDR2 FQNEAQ. The CDR3 length is 18 residues. The CDR3 bases are TGTGCCAGCAGCTTAGGTTGGCTAGCGGGGGGAACCACAGATACGCAGTATTTT. Protein product: CASSLGWLAGGTTDTQYF. The full variable domain, completed using reference TRBV7-8 and TRBJ2-3, is GAGVSQSPRYKVAKRGQDVALRCDPISGHVSLFWYQQALGQGPEFLTYFQNEAQLDKSGLPSDRFFAERPEGSVSTLKIQRTQQEDSAVYLCASSLGWLAGGTTDTQYFGPGTRLTVL.

The chain uses TRBV5-6 and TRBJ2-7, with D hard to call. The V end was cut by 0 bases, the J end by 7 bases, with 14 bases between. This CDR3 has 14 amino acids. CDR1 and CDR2 (germline): SGHDT, YYEEEE. The CDR3 loop is CASSLEGRLGEQYF. The CDR3 region has the DNA TGTGCCAGCAGCTTGGAAGGGCGGCTAGGAGAGCAGTACTTC.

The chain employs TRBV4-3 and TRBJ1-3; D not resolved. V was trimmed by 4 bases and J by 2 bases, leaving 6 bases between them. Germline values: CDR1 LGHNA, CDR2 YSLEER. This CDR3 comprises 13 residues. CDR3 protein: CASSPETGNTIYF. CDR3 DNA sequence: TGCGCCAGCAGCCCCGAGACTGGAAACACCATATATTTT.

The chain links TRBV7-3 to TRBJ2-7; D remains unclear. Germline CDR1 and CDR2: SGHTA and FQGTGA. The CDR3 spans 13 residues. The V end lost 4 bases, the J end lost 6 bases, and 13 bases lay between the germline ends. CDR3 protein: CASSSEIRSEQYF. For the CDR3, the DNA is TGTGCCAGCAGCTCCGAGATCAGGAGCGAGCAGTACTTC.

The V call is TRBV27, the J call TRBJ2-5; D is possibly TRBD2 (6 bases). The end of the DNA is better explained by TRBJ2-7, so the J call may be wrong. This CDR3 is 14 amino acids long. Germline loops: CDR1 MNHEY, CDR2 SMNVEV (reference sequence). The CDR3 loop is CASSTHGGSYEQYF. CDR3 DNA: TGTGCCAGCTCGACGCACGGGGGTTCCTACGAGCAGTACTTC.

The CDR3 DNA reads TGTGCCAGCAGCGCCACTTGGGAGCAGTACTTC. Amino acid sequence: CASSATWEQYF. The chain joins TRBV7-9 to TRBJ2-7; D is unclear. V lost 5 bases and J lost 7, with 9 bases in between. There are 11 residues in the CDR3. The germline gives CDR1 SEHNR, CDR2 FQNEAQ (reference sequence).

V usage is TRBV5-1 and J usage is TRBJ2-5; no clear D gene. The J call is uncertain, as TRBJ2-7 better fits the DNA end. The CDR3 contains 16 residues. Per germline, CDR1 SGHRS and CDR2 YFSETQ. Here the CDR3 reads CASSVDLFQSSYEQYF. In nucleotides, the CDR3 is TGCGCCAGCAGCGTCGACTTATTTCAAAGCTCCTACGAGCAGTACTTC.

This clone appeared a single time. This chain connects TRBV6-1 to TRBJ2-2, with D possibly being TRBD2 (6 bases). Germline CDR1 MNHNS, CDR2 SASEGT. The ends were cut back, 2 bases at V and 4 bases at J, with 11 bases in the middle. CDR3 length equals 15 residues. The CDR3: CASSERAEGTGELFF. The CDR3 DNA follows: TGTGCCAGCAGTGAAAGAGCGGAGGGCACCGGGGAGCTGTTTTTT.

The chain links TRBV6-4 to TRBJ1-2; 9 bases line up with TRBD1. Germline assignment: CDR1 MRHNA and CDR2 SNTAGT. This CDR3 contains 15 residues. J was trimmed by 7 bases and V by 1 base; bases with no gene match: 7. The CDR3 sequence is CASSDFPMTGGGYTF. CDR3 nucleotides: TGTGCCAGCAGTGACTTCCCTATGACAGGGGGTGGCTACACCTTC.

The rearrangement uses TRBV5-6 and TRBJ2-7; TRBD2 aligns across 8 bases. The germline gives CDR1 SGHDT, CDR2 YYEEEE. The trim removed 4 bases at V and 6 bases at J, leaving 6 bases unmatched. This CDR3 spans 13 amino acids. This chain's CDR3 is CASSPGRAFEQYF. CDR3 DNA: TGTGCCAGCAGCCCCGGGAGGGCCTTCGAGCAGTACTTC.

The CDR3 region has the DNA TGTGCCAGCAGCTTGATTAGAAACACAGATACGCAGTATTTT. This translates into CASSLIRNTDTQYF. The V call is TRBV5-4, the J call TRBJ2-3, with D uncertain. The CDR3 has 14 residues. Between the trimmed V and J ends, which lost 1 base and 2 bases, there was a span of 8 bases. Germline V gene lookup returns CDR1 SGHNT and CDR2 YYREEE (reference sequence).

This clone was detected a few times. The chain joins TRBV2 to TRBJ2-7; D might be TRBD1 (5 bases). The CDR3 is made up of 13 amino acids. V was clipped by 7 bases and J by 2 bases, with 12 bases between them. Looked up from germline, CDR1 is SNHLY and CDR2 is FYNNEI. The CDR3, as DNA: TGTGCCAGCAAAAATCAGGGTACCTACGAGCAGTACTTC. Its translation is CASKNQGTYEQYF.

In its sample, this clone was seen once. This chain joins TRBV7-9 and TRBJ2-7, with D perhaps matching TRBD1 (6 bases). V was pared by 2 bases and J by 1 base, with 9 bases between. There are 14 residues in the CDR3. Germline V CDR1 and CDR2: SEHNR, FQNEAQ (reference sequence). In nucleotides, the CDR3 is TGTGCCAGCAGCTTAAGCAGGGGATCCTACGAGCAGTACTTC. Translating gives CASSLSRGSYEQYF.

The chain joins TRBV30 to TRBJ1-2, with 8 bases lining up with TRBD1. The germline gives CDR1 GTSNPN, CDR2 SVGIG (reference sequence). This CDR3 has 14 amino acids. V trimming: 3 bases; J trimming: 5 bases; junction bases outside the gene matches: 8. In nucleotides, the CDR3 is TGTGCCTGGAGAGTCCAGGGGGCACAGTATGGCTACACCTTC. As protein: CAWRVQGAQYGYTF.

The chain has TRBV2 and TRBJ2-2, with D possibly matching TRBD1 (6 bases). This CDR3 has 13 amino acids. V was shortened by 2 bases and J by 8 bases, with 9 bases between the two germline ends. Germline CDR1 is SNHLY and CDR2 is FYNNEI. The CDR3 region has the DNA TGTGCCAGCAGTGAACAGGGGTTAGGGGAGCTGTTTTTT. It specifies CASSEQGLGELFF.

The V gene is TRBV4-3, the J gene TRBJ1-5; D is undetermined. V was pared by 0 bases and J by 5 bases, with 14 bases between. The CDR3 length is 16 residues. Germline values: CDR1 LGHNA, CDR2 YSLEER. DNA of the CDR3: TGCGCCAGCAGCCAAGAAGCTAAAAACGGGTATCAGCCCCAGCATTTT. It yields the protein CASSQEAKNGYQPQHF.

This chain links TRBV19 with TRBJ2-6; D not resolved. The germline gives CDR1 LNHDA, CDR2 SQIVND (reference sequence). The CDR3 spans 12 residues. V was pared by 7 bases and J by 2 bases, with 3 bases between. This CDR3 reads CASTPGANVLTF. For the CDR3, the DNA is TGTGCCAGTACTCCTGGGGCCAACGTCCTGACTTTC.